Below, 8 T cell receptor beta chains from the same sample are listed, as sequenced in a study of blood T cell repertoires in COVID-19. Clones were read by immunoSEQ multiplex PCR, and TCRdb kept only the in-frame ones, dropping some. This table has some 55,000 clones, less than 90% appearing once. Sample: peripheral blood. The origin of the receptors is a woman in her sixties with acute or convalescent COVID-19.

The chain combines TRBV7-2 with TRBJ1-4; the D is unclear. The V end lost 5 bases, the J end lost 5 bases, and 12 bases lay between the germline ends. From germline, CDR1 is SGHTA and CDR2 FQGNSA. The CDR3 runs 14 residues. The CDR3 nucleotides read TGTGCCAGCAGCCCCTCTTTCCAGAATGAAAAACTGTTTTTT. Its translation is CASSPSFQNEKLFF.

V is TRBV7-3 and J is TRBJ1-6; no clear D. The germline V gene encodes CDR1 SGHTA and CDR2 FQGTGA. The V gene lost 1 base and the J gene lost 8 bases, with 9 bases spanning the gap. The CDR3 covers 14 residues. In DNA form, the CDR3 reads TGTGCCAGCAGCTTAAATCCCGGGGATTCACCCCTCCACTTT. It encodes CASSLNPGDSPLHF.

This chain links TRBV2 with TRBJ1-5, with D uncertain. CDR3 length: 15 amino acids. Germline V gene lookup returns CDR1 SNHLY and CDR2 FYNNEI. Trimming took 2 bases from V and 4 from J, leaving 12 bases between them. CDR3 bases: TGTGCCAGCAGTGAACCCCAGCGCCGAAATCAGCCCCAGCATTTT. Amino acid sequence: CASSEPQRRNQPQHF. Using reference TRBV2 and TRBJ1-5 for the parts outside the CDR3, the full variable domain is EPEVTQTPSHQVTQMGQEVILRCVPISNHLYFYWYRQILGQKVEFLVSFYNNEISEKSEIFDDQFSVERPDGSNFTLKIRSTKLEDSAMYFCASSEPQRRNQPQHFGDGTRLSIL.

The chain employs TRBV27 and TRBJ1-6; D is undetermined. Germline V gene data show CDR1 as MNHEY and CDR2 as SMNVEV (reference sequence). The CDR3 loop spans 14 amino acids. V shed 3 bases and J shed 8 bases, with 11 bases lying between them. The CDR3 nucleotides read TGTGCCAGCAGTTTTGGGCCGAGCTATTCACCCCTCCACTTT. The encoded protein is CASSFGPSYSPLHF.

The CDR3 protein is CASSPIDRSNQPQHF. The CDR3, as DNA: TGTGCCAGCAGCCCTATCGACAGGTCTAATCAGCCCCAGCATTTT. The genes are TRBV27 and TRBJ1-5, with a possible D match to TRBD1 (6 bases). Germline CDR1 reads MNHEY; CDR2 reads SMNVEV (reference sequence). Between the trimmed V and J ends, which lost 6 bases and 4 bases, there was a span of 16 bases. The CDR3 is 15 amino acids.

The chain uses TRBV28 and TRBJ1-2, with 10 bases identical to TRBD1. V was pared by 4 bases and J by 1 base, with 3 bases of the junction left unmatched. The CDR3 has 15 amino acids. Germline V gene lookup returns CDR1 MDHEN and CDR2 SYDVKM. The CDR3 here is CASSSWTGGNYGYTF. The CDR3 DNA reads TGTGCCAGCAGTTCATGGACAGGGGGTAACTATGGCTACACCTTC.

CDR3 in amino acids: CASRVQGENTEAFF. The CDR3 DNA sequence: TGTGCCAGCAGGGTCCAAGGGGAGAACACTGAAGCTTTCTTT. The chain links TRBV6-5 to TRBJ1-1, with D perhaps matching TRBD1 (5 bases). V shed 6 bases and J shed 1 base, with 12 bases lying between them. Germline V gene sequence: CDR1 MNHEY, CDR2 SVGAGI. The CDR3 length is 14 residues.

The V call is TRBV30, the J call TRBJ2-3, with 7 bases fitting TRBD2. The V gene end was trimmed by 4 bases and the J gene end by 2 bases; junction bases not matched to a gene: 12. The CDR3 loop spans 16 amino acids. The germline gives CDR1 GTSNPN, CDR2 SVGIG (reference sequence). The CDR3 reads CAWTPVVGRITDTQYF. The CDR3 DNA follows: TGTGCCTGGACCCCCGTCGTCGGGAGGATCACAGATACGCAGTATTTT. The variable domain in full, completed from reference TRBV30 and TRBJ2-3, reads SQTIHQWPATLVQPVGSPLSLECTVEGTSNPNLYWYRQAAGRGLQLLFYSVGIGQISSEVPQNLSASRPQDRQFILSSKKLLLSDSGFYLCAWTPVVGRITDTQYFGPGTRLTVL.